This TCR beta chain was observed in a study of T cell responses to AZD1222 COVID-19 vaccine. This clone was observed once. Antigen: not known. Study-wide findings and caveats: There were repertoire samples only from the period after the peak T cell response. Donors in the cohort were predominantly white British and more often female, and clonal diversity was possibly underestimated. Only a handful of AZD1222 recipients, more than 5 in all, had baseline seropositivity. Close to half of spike-specific TCRs reportedly recognize unmutated variant regions.

Clones were read by immunoSEQ multiplex PCR, and TCRdb kept only the in-frame ones, dropping some. The sample lists fewer than 100,000 clones; approximately 91% were seen once. The sequenced sample was peripheral blood, obtained on day 0 of AZD1222 vaccination. This clonotype was obtained from an adult in good health.

CDR3 nucleotide sequence: TGCGCCAGCAGCTGGACCGGGACAGGTTCCTACGAGCAGTACTTC. This encodes CASSWTGTGSYEQYF. The V gene is TRBV5-1, the J gene TRBJ2-7; 8 positions agree with TRBD1. Germline V gene data show CDR1 as SGHRS and CDR2 as YFSETQ. CDR3 size: 15 residues. Trimming cost V 3 bases and J 1 base; bases outside gene matches: 6.